Listed here are 17 T cell receptor beta chains from one sample, sequenced in a study of shared clonotypes between healthy human individuals. Clones were sequenced by immunoSEQ multiplex PCR, and TCRdb holds only the in-frame ones, with some missing. The sample gives roughly 1 million clones, 78% of which show up once; under 0.65% is in the top ten. Sequenced sample: memory CD4+ T cells from PBMCs. Subset reported: CD45RA-negative fraction. These receptors were taken from a man aged 18-30 years in good health. Some clones in this sample may be carry-over from other donors' samples.

The V and J genes are TRBV27 and TRBJ1-1, with 8 bases aligning to TRBD1. There are 18 residues in the CDR3. With 4 bases clipped from V and 9 bases from J, the junction kept 22 bases outside the gene matches. Germline V CDR1 and CDR2: MNHEY, SMNVEV (reference sequence). The DNA for the CDR3 is TGTGCCAGCAGTTCCCCCCAGAGACAGGGGACGAGATCACTCCAAGCTTTCTTT. Protein sequence: CASSSPQRQGTRSLQAFF.

The chain combines TRBV6-1 with TRBJ2-2, with D perhaps being TRBD1 or TRBD2 (5 bases each). The germline V gene encodes CDR1 MNHNS and CDR2 SASEGT. V was pared by 6 bases and J by 1 base, with 12 bases between. This CDR3 is 15 amino acids long. The CDR3 is CASRWDPRNTGELFF. CDR3 nucleotide sequence: TGTGCCAGCAGATGGGACCCGCGGAACACCGGGGAGCTGTTTTTT.

The chain couples TRBV18 to TRBJ1-1; D is unclear. Looked up from germline, CDR1 is KGHSH and CDR2 is LQKENI. V was trimmed by 5 bases and J by 4 bases, leaving 11 bases between them. The CDR3 loop spans 13 amino acids. CDR3 loop: CASSISGPTEAFF. The CDR3 bases are TGTGCCAGCTCAATTTCGGGTCCCACTGAAGCTTTCTTT.

This clone was found once. The chain is built from TRBV11-2 and TRBJ1-1; unclear D gene. Trimming cost V 3 bases and J 3 bases, with 20 bases left between them. In germline, CDR1 is SGHAT, CDR2 FQNNGV. This CDR3 is built from 17 residues. The CDR3 reads CASSLGRRASPHTEAFF. DNA for the CDR3: TGTGCCAGCAGCTTGGGGAGACGGGCCTCACCCCACACTGAAGCTTTCTTT.

This chain links TRBV6-6 with TRBJ1-4, with TRBD1 matching 8 bases. This CDR3 is 15 amino acids long. CDR1 and CDR2 from the germline V gene are MNHNY and SVGAGI (reference sequence). Trimming took 4 bases from V and 7 from J; bases not matched to a gene: 8. The CDR3 reads CASSFSGQGSEKLFF. The CDR3 DNA reads TGTGCCAGCAGTTTCTCCGGACAGGGCAGTGAAAAACTGTTTTTT.

The chain couples TRBV28 to TRBJ1-5; D possibly corresponds to TRBD1 (6 bases). Trimming took off 4 bases at V and 9 bases at J, with 13 bases between the two ends. Per the germline V gene, CDR1 is MDHEN and CDR2 is SYDVKM. This CDR3 has 13 residues. The CDR3 protein is CASSSATGRPQHF. The CDR3 DNA reads TGTGCCAGCAGTTCCGCGACAGGTCGGCCCCAGCATTTT.

This chain connects TRBV5-1 to TRBJ2-1, with 7 nucleotides matching TRBD2. Trimming cost V 3 bases and J 10 bases; bases outside gene matches: 13. This CDR3 is 15 amino acids long. Germline-derived CDR1 and CDR2 are SGHRS and YFSETQ. The CDR3 protein is CASSSNGGRWDEQFF. CDR3 DNA: TGCGCCAGCAGCTCGAACGGCGGGAGATGGGACGAGCAGTTCTTC.

V gene TRBV9 combines with J gene TRBJ2-3; no firm D call. Germline V gene data show CDR1 as SGDLS and CDR2 as YYNGEE. CDR3 size: 16 residues. The V and J ends lost 0 bases and 0 bases respectively, with 11 bases between them. The CDR3 DNA is TGTGCCAGCAGCGTAGCCCAGCGACCCAGCACAGATACGCAGTATTTT. This encodes CASSVAQRPSTDTQYF.

The rearrangement uses TRBV4-2 and TRBJ2-5; TRBD1 aligns across 10 bases. This CDR3 has 15 residues. V trimming: 7 bases; J trimming: 3 bases; junction bases outside the gene matches: 8. Germline CDR1 LGHNA, CDR2 YNFKEQ. CDR3 nucleotide sequence: TGTGCCAGCACCCCATCGGGGACAGGGGAAGAGACCCAGTACTTC. Protein: CASTPSGTGEETQYF.

This clone was detected only once. The chain links TRBV28 to TRBJ2-2; 12 bases agree with TRBD1. CDR3 length: 19 amino acids. V lost 5 bases and J lost 3; bases outside the gene matches: 13. The germline gives CDR1 MDHEN, CDR2 SYDVKM. CDR3 coding DNA: TGTGCCAGCAGTGCCGCGGGACAGGGGGCGCTCTGGGACACCGGGGAGCTGTTTTTT. As protein: CASSAAGQGALWDTGELFF.

The genes are TRBV27 and TRBJ2-3, with D unresolved. V dropped 3 bases and J dropped 5 bases, with 9 bases sitting between them. This CDR3 region has 13 residues. The V gene's germline CDR1 is MNHEY and CDR2 SMNVEV (reference sequence). The CDR3: CASSFQLQDTQYF. CDR3 nucleotides: TGTGCCAGCAGTTTTCAATTACAAGATACGCAGTATTTT.

This clone was seen just once. CDR3 nucleotide sequence: TGTGCCAGCAGCTCGACAGGGCCCCCTTTCATGAACACTGAAGCTTTCTTT. Translated, it gives CASSSTGPPFMNTEAFF. V is TRBV5-8 and J is TRBJ1-1; 7 bases match TRBD1. Germline trimming cut 3 bases from V and 0 bases from J; bases unmatched to any gene: 11. The CDR3 has 17 amino acids. Germline CDR1 reads SGHTS; CDR2 reads YDEGEE.

This sequence joins TRBV28 and TRBJ1-5, with 10 bases fitting TRBD1. This CDR3 comprises 16 residues. CDR1 is MDHEN and CDR2 is SYDVKM in the germline V gene. V lost 5 bases, J lost 4 bases, and 8 bases stayed unmatched. The CDR3, as DNA: TGTGCCAGCAGTAAAAGGGGACAGGGGACGAATCAGCCCCAGCATTTT. It yields the protein CASSKRGQGTNQPQHF.

The chain is built from TRBV7-2 and TRBJ2-1, with a possible D match to TRBD1 (5 bases). Germline V gene lookup returns CDR1 SGHTA and CDR2 FQGNSA. The CDR3 spans 17 residues. Trimming took 5 bases from V and 8 from J, leaving 25 bases between them. As DNA, the CDR3 is TGTGCCAGCAGCCCAGGGCCGGGTAGCAGGAAGGGTTATGAGCAGTTCTTC. It yields the protein CASSPGPGSRKGYEQFF.

The rearrangement joins TRBV28 to TRBJ2-7, with D hard to call. Trimming left V 4 bases short and J 0 bases short, with 19 bases between. Germline values: CDR1 MDHEN, CDR2 SYDVKM. The CDR3 runs to 17 residues. CDR3: CASSSFQDGRNSYEQYF. The CDR3 bases are TGTGCCAGCAGTTCCTTTCAGGACGGACGAAACTCCTACGAGCAGTACTTC.

This sequence joins TRBV4-2 and TRBJ1-2, with 12 positions matching TRBD1. The CDR3 length is 16 residues. Germline trimming cut 3 bases from V and 4 bases from J; bases unmatched to any gene: 6. CDR1 LGHNA and CDR2 YNFKEQ come from the germline V gene. The CDR3 region is CASSQAGTGGRYGYTF. As DNA, the CDR3 is TGTGCCAGCAGCCAGGCCGGGACAGGGGGCCGCTATGGCTACACCTTC.

V and J are TRBV5-1 and TRBJ2-3; D is unresolved. There are 15 residues in the CDR3. Germline CDR1 SGHRS, CDR2 YFSETQ. The V end was cut by 6 bases, the J end by 1 base, with 15 bases between. The DNA for the CDR3 is TGCGCCAGCATGCCCGGGTCCCCTCGCACAGATACGCAGTATTTT. Protein: CASMPGSPRTDTQYF.